These T cell receptor beta chains were read from a single sample in a study of T cell responses to AZD1222 COVID-19 vaccine. Libraries were prepared by immunoSEQ multiplex PCR; TCRdb keeps only in-frame clonotypes and omits some of them. The sample lists tens of thousands of clones, roughly 90% seen once, with roughly 4.5% in the top ten. This sample comprised peripheral blood, obtained 28 days after the second AZD1222 dose. Receptor source: an adult who received the AZD1222 COVID-19 vaccine. Both conserved end residues are part of each CDR3.

length: 19
V: TRBV5-1
CDR3: CASSLTRILTSGRADTQYF

length: 17
V: TRBV27
CDR3: CASSLSARQGENYGYTF

length: 14
V: TRBV7-9
CDR3: CASRGDPSSYEQYF

length: 12
V: TRBV5-6
CDR3: CASSLYGVEQYF

length: 15
V: TRBV7-9
CDR3: CASSPAGINNSPLHF

length: 13
V: TRBV7-2
CDR3: CASSIYYRDEQYF

length: 11
V: TRBV6-1
CDR3: CASSEDSPLHF

length: 15
V: TRBV9
CDR3: CASSAGTGVDGELFF

length: 17
V: TRBV3-1/TRBV3-2
CDR3: CASSQDFVSSVVYEQYF

length: 15
V: TRBV18
CDR3: CASSKTGGDNQPQHF

length: 16
V: TRBV29-1
CDR3: CSVERYGRASTDTQYF

length: 14
V: TRBV2
CDR3: CATDARGQRYEQYF

length: 13
V: TRBV18
CDR3: CASSPGLSSEQYF

length: 16
V: TRBV6-2/TRBV6-3
CDR3: CASSYSHGSTYNEQFF

length: 15
V: TRBV10-3
CDR3: CAISEPEQMNTEAFF

length: 18
V: TRBV7-8
CDR3: CASSLSRTGMVVRTEAFF

length: 14
V: TRBV11-2
CDR3: CASSLGQGSWGYTF

length: 14
V: TRBV27
CDR3: CASSPLGGPLGYTF

length: 13
V: TRBV11-1
CDR3: CASSFSRPSGAFF

length: 18
V: TRBV4-2
CDR3: CASSLRTGLAGSTDTQYF

length: 15
V: TRBV7-9
CDR3: CASSLAQGVTDTQYF

length: 13
V: TRBV9
CDR3: CASSLLTGNTIYF

length: 13
V: TRBV19
CDR3: CASSMNGPFGYTF

length: 12
V: TRBV27
CDR3: CASSYRGDEQYF

length: 16
V: TRBV9
CDR3: CASSVGGQGKHDEQFF

length: 18
V: TRBV27
CDR3: CASSLRLAGGSAYNEQFF

length: 13
V: TRBV13
CDR3: CASSWGQNTEAFF

length: 11
V: TRBV29-1
CDR3: CSDYTNTEAFF

length: 16
V: TRBV5-1
CDR3: CASSFSLAPDTDTQYF

length: 15
V: TRBV7-2
CDR3: CASSLKYGGNSPLHF

length: 14
V: TRBV28
CDR3: CASSPGQFNYGYTF

length: 17
V: TRBV11-2
CDR3: CASSLHWAGGPSGEQFF

length: 16
V: TRBV5-1
CDR3: CASSPRQGPLEETQYF

length: 14
V: TRBV30
CDR3: CACRPDRIQETQYF

length: 14
V: TRBV29-1
CDR3: CSVEGWDSTDTQYF

length: 11
V: TRBV11-2
CDR3: CASSWGETQYF

length: 11
V: TRBV21-1
CDR3: CASGGYNEQFF

length: 13
V: TRBV5-4
CDR3: CASSLSWGNEQFF

length: 15
V: TRBV6-1
CDR3: CASSDGIAVSYEQYF

length: 19
V: TRBV7-2
CDR3: CASSLDGWFGGLKNTEAFF

length: 17
V: TRBV27
CDR3: CASSFTPRSGANYGYTF

length: 12
V: TRBV28
CDR3: CASLEGNTEAFF

length: 14
V: TRBV6-5
CDR3: CASTELGTQETQYF

length: 16
V: TRBV3-1/TRBV3-2
CDR3: CASSQDQRTGFGGYTF

length: 15
V: TRBV7-2
CDR3: CASSPRLASGNEQFF

length: 14
V: TRBV3-1/TRBV3-2
CDR3: CASSYLAGPYGYTF

length: 15
V: TRBV6-2/TRBV6-3
CDR3: CASSYLRTENTEAFF

length: 16
V: TRBV7-9
CDR3: CASSTGTGLEAGGLFF

length: 17
V: TRBV5-1
CDR3: CASSLAAGRGLQETQYF

length: 17
V: TRBV5-4
CDR3: CASSSRDRGGSGYGYTF

length: 12
V: TRBV7-9
CDR3: CASSLGGSEAFF

length: 14
V: TRBV11-2
CDR3: CASSAIGSNQPQHF

length: 16
V: TRBV13
CDR3: CASSLRRPSSTDTQYF

length: 16
V: TRBV7-2
CDR3: CASSLGSSAAQETQYF

length: 14
V: TRBV6-1
CDR3: CASSEVPGFYEQYF

length: 14
V: TRBV19
CDR3: CASTTGTVNTEAFF

length: 16
V: TRBV5-1
CDR3: CASSLTGTVNTGELFF

length: 16
V: TRBV5-8
CDR3: CASRKGQFATNEKLFF

length: 14
V: TRBV30
CDR3: CAWRGTGETSPLHF